These T cell receptor beta chains were read from a single sample in a study of T-cell memory formation after mild COVID-19. MiXCR was run by TCRdb on the 5' RACE reads, yielding one entry per CDR3 protein. The repertoire includes 120,000 to 150,000 distinct CDR3 sequences, 14% to 15% of them detected once, and about 30% sits in the top ten. Sample: PBMCs or a T cell subset sorted from them (not recorded which). Receptors originate from an adult woman who had mild COVID-19 (a few samples of this study predate the infection). Cell type and time point are not known. The CDR3 runs from the conserved cysteine through the conserved F or W. The D gene is left open where the match is weak. Size is stated for part of the rows, as once, few or many counts, or as a class when the clone is expanded.

clone size,V gene,J gene,D gene,CDR3 protein,CDR3 DNA
few,TRBV20-1,TRBJ2-7,.,CSASGAGYEQYF,TGCAGTGCTTCGGGGGCAGGCTACGAGCAGTACTTC
few,TRBV9,TRBJ2-7,TRBD1,CASSRQGSHEQYF,TGTGCCAGCAGCCGACAGGGGTCCCACGAGCAGTACTTC
few,TRBV7-8,TRBJ2-1,TRBD2,CASSPRLAGGKDEQFF,TGTGCCAGCAGCCCCCGACTAGCGGGGGGCAAGGATGAGCAGTTCTTC
few,TRBV19,TRBJ2-3,.,CASSIDRGPSRGDTDTQYF,TGTGCCAGTAGTATAGATCGAGGACCCTCGAGGGGTGACACAGATACGCAGTATTTT
.,TRBV6-5,TRBJ1-1,TRBD1,CASSSRDRTGSTEAFF,TGTGCCAGCAGTTCACGGGACAGGACGGGGAGCACTGAAGCTTTCTTT
.,TRBV20-1,TRBJ2-1,TRBD2,CSARATSGIIRGEQFF,TGCAGTGCTAGGGCGACTAGCGGGATTATTAGGGGTGAGCAGTTCTTC
few,TRBV3-1,TRBJ2-1,.,CASSQDPDRLHNEQFF,TGTGCCAGCAGCCAAGACCCTGACAGGCTCCACAATGAGCAGTTCTTC
.,TRBV7-6,TRBJ2-2,.,CSRSLSFRIEGGSGELFF,TGTTCCAGAAGCTTATCGTTCCGGATCGAAGGAGGCTCCGGGGAGCTGTTTTTT
.,TRBV20-1,TRBJ2-7,TRBD2,CSASPGGVSYEQYF,TGCAGTGCTAGCCCCGGGGGGGTATCCTACGAGCAGTACTTC
.,TRBV6-5,TRBJ1-1,.,CASVGGATEAFF,TGTGCCAGCGTTGGGGGGGCGACTGAAGCTTTCTTT
few,TRBV12-3/TRBV12-4,TRBJ2-1,.,CASSSGFSYNEQFF,TGTGCCAGCAGTTCGGGGTTCTCCTACAATGAGCAGTTCTTC
.,TRBV5-1,TRBJ2-5,.,CASSPPSFETQYF,TGCGCCAGCAGCCCCCCTAGCTTTGAGACCCAGTACTTC
.,TRBV11-2,TRBJ1-1,TRBD1,CASSGQGATNTEAFF,TGTGCCAGCAGCGGGCAGGGGGCGACGAACACTGAAGCTTTCTTT
many,TRBV12-3/TRBV12-4,TRBJ1-2,.,CASSFYGYTF,TGTGCCAGCAGTTTCTATGGCTACACCTTC
few,TRBV7-9,TRBJ1-1,.,CASTLPGGGSTEAFF,TGTGCCAGCACCCTCCCGGGGGGGGGTTCCACTGAAGCTTTCTTT
.,TRBV5-1,TRBJ1-4,.,CASSLGDGNEKLFF,TGCGCCAGCAGCTTAGGGGACGGTAATGAAAAACTGTTTTTT
many,TRBV11-2,TRBJ2-4,.,CASSLVQGPPDIQYF,TGTGCCAGCAGCTTAGTCCAGGGCCCTCCAGATATTCAGTACTTC
.,TRBV5-1,TRBJ1-4,.,CASSLRPTGTINEKLFF,TGCGCCAGCAGCTTGAGGCCTACCGGGACCATAAATGAAAAACTGTTTTTT
.,TRBV2,TRBJ1-5,TRBD1,CASSLGQGPDQPQHF,TGTGCCAGCAGTCTTGGACAGGGACCTGATCAGCCCCAGCATTTT
.,TRBV12-3/TRBV12-4,TRBJ1-2,TRBD1,CASSFGQALGYTF,TGTGCCAGCAGCTTTGGACAGGCGCTTGGCTACACCTTC
few,TRBV7-2,TRBJ2-7,.,CASSFLRDGLSYEQYF,TGTGCCAGCAGCTTCCTCCGGGACGGCCTCTCCTACGAGCAGTACTTC
once,TRBV11-1,TRBJ2-1,.,CASSFRTTVSYNEQFF,TGTGCCAGCAGCTTTAGGACAACCGTCTCCTACAATGAGCAGTTCTTC
.,TRBV6-4,TRBJ2-1,TRBD2,CASSDGIAGGPDNEQFF,TGTGCCAGCAGTGACGGGATAGCGGGAGGGCCAGACAATGAGCAGTTCTTC
few,TRBV28,TRBJ2-5,TRBD2,CASSSSGQAQKETQYF,TGTGCCAGCAGTTCTAGCGGGCAGGCCCAGAAAGAGACCCAGTACTTC
.,TRBV4-3,TRBJ1-6,.,CASSQDGSGQGYSPLHF,TGCGCCAGCAGCCAAGACGGTTCCGGGCAGGGTTATTCACCCCTCCACTTT
few,TRBV4-2,TRBJ2-5,.,CASSQGGQFPQETQYF,TGTGCCAGCAGCCAAGGAGGACAGTTCCCCCAAGAGACCCAGTACTTC
many,TRBV4-1,TRBJ2-3,.,CASSQDQLRTDTQYF,TGCGCCAGCAGCCAAGATCAGCTCCGCACAGATACGCAGTATTTT
.,TRBV7-9,TRBJ2-1,.,CASSGEQDTYNEQFF,TGTGCCAGCAGCGGGGAACAGGACACCTACAATGAGCAGTTCTTC
.,TRBV6-5,TRBJ2-1,.,CASRPLLAFESGFF,TGTGCCAGCAGGCCCTTGCTAGCGTTTGAGAGTGGGTTCTTC
.,TRBV4-2,TRBJ2-2,.,CASSQPTGELFF,TGTGCCAGCAGCCAACCCACCGGGGAGCTGTTTTTT
.,TRBV12-3/TRBV12-4,TRBJ1-1,.,CASSLGTVLNTEAFF,TGTGCCAGCAGTTTGGGGACGGTGTTGAACACTGAAGCTTTCTTT
few,TRBV7-8,TRBJ1-5,TRBD1,CASSLGDRRNQPQHF,TGTGCCAGCAGCTTAGGGGACAGACGCAATCAGCCCCAGCATTTT
few,TRBV10-3,TRBJ1-1,.,CAISEPGLNTEAFF,TGTGCCATCAGTGAGCCAGGGCTTAACACTGAAGCTTTCTTT
.,TRBV12-3/TRBV12-4,TRBJ2-1,TRBD1,CASSSHRTGGDEQFF,TGTGCCAGCAGTTCTCACCGGACAGGGGGAGATGAGCAGTTCTTC
few,TRBV7-8,TRBJ2-1,.,CASTQAGTYNEQFF,TGTGCCAGCACACAAGCAGGGACATACAATGAGCAGTTCTTC
.,TRBV15,TRBJ2-7,.,CATRNGGEQYF,TGTGCCACCAGGAATGGTGGCGAGCAGTACTTC
few,TRBV3-1,TRBJ2-5,TRBD2,CASSLRGDQETQYF,TGTGCCAGCAGCCTACGGGGGGACCAAGAGACCCAGTACTTC
.,TRBV7-2,TRBJ2-2,.,CARGLPNTGELFF,TGTGCCAGGGGACTCCCGAACACCGGGGAGCTGTTTTTT
few,TRBV5-1,TRBJ2-4,.,CASSPELAKNIQYF,TGCGCCAGCAGCCCGGAATTAGCCAAAAACATTCAGTACTTC